A single sample is the source of the 14 T cell receptor beta chains below, sequenced in a study of T-cell reconstitution after alpha-beta-depleted transplantation in children (dated by TCRdb to about 2016). Receptors were amplified or captured by PCR. The instrument was an Illumina HiSeq 2500. TCR library preparation used molecular barcoding, with unique molecular identifiers applied to normalize quantification of the TCRbeta repertoire. Clones were called with MiXCR by TCRdb after fastp trimmed the public reads at Q25, and only in-frame beta chains were retained. Identical CDR3 protein sequences are pooled into one entry, listed with their most common genes and DNA. For this sample there are some 290,000 distinct CDR3 sequences; 9.9% appear just once. The ten top clones hold roughly 9.1% of the sample. The sample here was PBMCs from the stem cell graft donor, taken from the stem cell graft. All receptors derive from a human donor who donated a stem cell graft to a child with SCID.

This chain joins TRBV10-3 and TRBJ2-1; 8 bases agree with TRBD1. The CDR3 spans 14 residues. The J segment lost 7 bases and the V segment lost 7 bases, leaving 9 bases of the junction unmatched. Germline V CDR1 and CDR2: ENHRY, SYGVKD. CDR3 coding DNA: TGTGCCATCAATACAGGGGGTGAGGGAAATGAGCAGTTCTTC. Amino acids: CAINTGGEGNEQFF.

This clonotype was counted only a few times. The V gene is TRBV20-1, the J gene TRBJ1-1; TRBD1 aligns across 11 bases. This CDR3 is built from 16 residues. V shed 3 bases, J shed 0 bases, and the junction held 6 bases outside the gene matches. Germline lookup yields CDR1 DFQATT and CDR2 SNEGSKA (reference sequence). For the CDR3, the DNA is TGCAGTGCTAGTGGACAGGGGGCGATCATGAACACTGAAGCTTTCTTT. It is translated as CSASGQGAIMNTEAFF.

This clonotype was seen more than once but under ten times. The chain links TRBV20-1 to TRBJ2-5; D is uncertain. The germline V gene encodes CDR1 DFQATT and CDR2 SNEGSKA (reference sequence). V shed 3 bases and J shed 6 bases, with 17 bases lying between them. The CDR3 covers 14 residues. The CDR3 bases are TGCAGTGCTAGTTGGCCTGGCGACCTTCAGACCCAGTACTTC. Translation: CSASWPGDLQTQYF.

A few counts support this clonotype. Written as DNA, the CDR3 is TGCAGTGCTAGGGATTGGCTGGGCCAGTACTTC. Amino acid sequence: CSARDWLGQYF. This chain joins TRBV20-1 and TRBJ2-5; D not resolved. The ends were cut back, 3 bases at V and 10 bases at J, with 12 bases in the middle. Germline V gene lookup returns CDR1 DFQATT and CDR2 SNEGSKA (reference sequence). The CDR3 extends over 11 amino acids.

In its sample, this clonotype was seen a few times. The genes are TRBV15 and TRBJ2-2; 11 nucleotides agree with TRBD1. Germline CDR1 LNHNV, CDR2 YYDKDF (reference sequence). This CDR3 spans 16 amino acids. V lost 5 bases and J lost 7; bases outside the gene matches: 9. The DNA for the CDR3 is TGTGCCACCAGCCGTCCGAGGACAGGGGGCGTCGGGGAGCTGTTTTTT. The encoded protein is CATSRPRTGGVGELFF.

This clonotype has at least ten counts. The chain is built from TRBV12-5 and TRBJ2-2; D might be TRBD1 (5 bases). The CDR3 is 14 amino acids. The germline V and J ends were trimmed by 7 bases and 1 base, with 10 bases remaining between them. The germline gives CDR1 LGHNT, CDR2 FRNRAP. Here the CDR3 reads CASAVGQNTGELFF. The CDR3 nucleotides are TGTGCTAGTGCCGTGGGGCAGAACACCGGGGAGCTGTTTTTT.

This clonotype came up a few times. The V and J genes are TRBV10-3 and TRBJ1-2; D gene ambiguous. CDR1 is ENHRY, CDR2 SYGVKD, per germline. Trimming took 10 bases from V and 7 from J, leaving 22 bases between them. This CDR3 comprises 14 residues. The CDR3 sequence is CAKWAVYLRFGYTF. The CDR3 DNA is TGTGCCAAATGGGCAGTATATCTGAGGTTTGGCTACACCTTC.

There are a few counts of this clonotype. The V gene is TRBV2, the J gene TRBJ1-5, with D perhaps TRBD1 (6 bases). In germline, CDR1 is SNHLY, CDR2 FYNNEI. This CDR3 region has 14 residues. The V end was cut by 7 bases, the J end by 3 bases, with 13 bases between. The chain's CDR3 is CASKEQGFNQPQHF. The CDR3 DNA reads as TGTGCCAGCAAGGAACAGGGTTTCAATCAGCCCCAGCATTTT.

The V gene is TRBV15, the J gene TRBJ2-3; D possibly corresponds to TRBD2 (6 bases). With 1 base removed from V and 3 bases from J, the gap between germline ends came to 8 bases. CDR1 and CDR2 (germline): LNHNV, YYDKDF (reference sequence). The CDR3 runs to 14 residues. This CDR3 reads CATSRVGRTDTQYF. In nucleotides, the CDR3 is TGTGCCACCAGCAGAGTTGGGAGGACAGATACGCAGTATTTT.

This clonotype appeared many times. The chain joins TRBV12-3 or TRBV12-4 to TRBJ1-1; D might be TRBD1 (5 bases). CDR3 length equals 14 residues. V was clipped by 5 bases and J by 0 bases, with 10 bases between them. This CDR3 is CASSRGALNTEAFF. The CDR3 DNA is TGTGCCAGCAGTCGAGGGGCGCTGAACACTGAAGCTTTCTTT.

There are a few counts of this clonotype. The chain carries TRBV6-5 and TRBJ2-1; D gene unclear. Germline V gives CDR1 MNHEY, CDR2 SVGAGI. Trimming left V 1 base short and J 10 bases short, with 11 bases between. The CDR3 contains 13 residues. As DNA, the CDR3 is TGTGCCAGCAGTTACTACAGTATATCGGAGCAGTTCTTC. Translation: CASSYYSISEQFF.

The chain couples TRBV27 to TRBJ2-6; the D is unclear. CDR3 length: 13 amino acids. V was shortened by 7 bases and J by 2 bases, with 6 bases between the two germline ends. Germline CDR1 reads MNHEY; CDR2 reads SMNVEV (reference sequence). CDR3 region: CASTQTGANVLTF. DNA for the CDR3: TGTGCCAGCACCCAAACTGGGGCCAACGTCCTGACTTTC.

The rearrangement links TRBV27 to TRBJ2-7; D remains ambiguous. In germline, CDR1 is MNHEY, CDR2 SMNVEV (reference sequence). This CDR3 spans 12 amino acids. The V end was cut by 4 bases, the J end by 11 bases, with 15 bases between. This CDR3 is CASSSPDGHEYF. CDR3 nucleotides: TGTGCCAGCAGTTCGCCCGACGGTCACGAGTACTTC.

This clonotype occurred a few times. The V call is TRBV12-3 or TRBV12-4, the J call TRBJ1-2; possible D gene TRBD1, 6 bases. This CDR3 has 12 residues. The germline V and J ends were trimmed by 5 bases and 8 bases, with 12 bases remaining between them. Here the CDR3 reads CASSPQGGGYTF. CDR3 coding DNA: TGTGCCAGCAGTCCACAGGGTGGGGGCTACACCTTC.